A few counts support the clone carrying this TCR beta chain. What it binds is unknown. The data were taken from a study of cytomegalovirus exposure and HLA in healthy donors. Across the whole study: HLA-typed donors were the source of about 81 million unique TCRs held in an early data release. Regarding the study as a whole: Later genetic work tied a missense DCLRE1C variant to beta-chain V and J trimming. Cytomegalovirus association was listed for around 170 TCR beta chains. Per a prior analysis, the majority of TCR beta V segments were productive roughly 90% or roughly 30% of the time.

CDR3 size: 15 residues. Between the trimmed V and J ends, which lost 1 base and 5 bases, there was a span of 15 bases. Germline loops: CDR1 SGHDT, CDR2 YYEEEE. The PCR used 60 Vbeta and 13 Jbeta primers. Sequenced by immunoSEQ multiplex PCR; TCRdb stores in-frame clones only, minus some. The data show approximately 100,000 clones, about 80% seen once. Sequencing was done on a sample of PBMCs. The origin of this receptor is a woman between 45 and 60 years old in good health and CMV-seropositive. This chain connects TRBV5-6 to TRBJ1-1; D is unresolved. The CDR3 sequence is CASSLRLRAYTEAFF. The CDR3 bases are TGTGCCAGCAGCTTGAGACTAAGGGCCTATACTGAAGCTTTCTTT.